The 21 T cell receptor beta chains below come from one sample, sequenced in a study of persistence of HIV-infected CD4 T cells. Stimulation used approximately 9.5 ug/mL lysate from CMV-infected fibroblasts. Memory cells lacking CD40L and CD69 with high CD45RO were sorted. Sequencing used immunoSEQ version 4 in survey mode. Sequenced by immunoSEQ multiplex PCR; TCRdb stores in-frame clones only, minus some. The sample lists roughly 28,000 clones, roughly 80% seen once, with more than 0.75% in the top ten. These TCRs' antigens remain unknown. Sequenced here: CD4+ T cells sorted from PBMCs after approximately 19-hour stimulation, sampled from a patient who received antiretroviral therapy. The receptors stem from an adult woman with HIV who was CMV-seropositive.

The gene calls are TRBV18 and TRBJ1-1; D gene ambiguous. Per the germline V gene, CDR1 is KGHSH and CDR2 is LQKENI. The V end was cut by 5 bases, the J end by 5 bases, with 12 bases between. The CDR3 totals 13 residues. This CDR3 reads CASSNVRGTEAFF. The CDR3 DNA reads as TGTGCCAGCTCAAATGTGAGAGGGACTGAAGCTTTCTTT.

The table lists this clone with a few counts. The chain has TRBV9 and TRBJ2-2; 11 bases are shared with TRBD2. Germline loops: CDR1 SGDLS, CDR2 YYNGEE. Germline trimming cut 4 bases from V and 4 bases from J; bases unmatched to any gene: 12. The length of the CDR3 is 18 residues. In DNA, the CDR3 is TGTGCCAGCAGCCCCCGGGGTAGCGGGGGGGCGGGCACCGGGGAGCTGTTTTTT. It codes for CASSPRGSGGAGTGELFF.

The chain couples TRBV19 to TRBJ1-6; D is ambiguous. The CDR3 covers 16 residues. The germline V and J ends were trimmed by 6 bases and 0 bases, with 12 bases remaining between them. Germline loops: CDR1 LNHDA, CDR2 SQIVND (reference sequence). The DNA for the CDR3 is TGTGCCAGTAGGGGGATCTTGAGCTCCTATAATTCACCCCTCCACTTT. Amino acid sequence: CASRGILSSYNSPLHF.

The chain joins TRBV24-1 to TRBJ1-2; 8 nucleotides match TRBD1. V lost 4 bases, J lost 2 bases, and 5 bases stayed unmatched. The CDR3 contains 15 residues. Germline V gene lookup returns CDR1 KGHDR and CDR2 SFDVKD. CDR3 amino acids: CATSESGGANYGYTF. The CDR3 DNA reads TGTGCCACCAGTGAGTCAGGGGGCGCCAACTATGGCTACACCTTC.

The V gene is TRBV3-1 (or the pseudogene TRBV3-2), the J gene TRBJ2-3; the D is unclear. The CDR3 contains 16 residues. The germline gives CDR1 LGHDT, CDR2 YNNKEL (reference sequence). V was clipped by 2 bases and J by 3 bases, with 15 bases between them. The chain's CDR3 is CASSQWSSGTTDTQYF. The CDR3 nucleotides read TGTGCCAGCAGCCAATGGTCCAGTGGTACGACAGATACGCAGTATTTT.

The chain employs TRBV7-3 and TRBJ2-6, with TRBD1 matching 12 bases. Germline CDR1 is SGHTA and CDR2 is FQGTGA. With V trimmed by 4 bases and J by 2 bases, 3 bases remained unmatched. The length of the CDR3 is 17 residues. The CDR3 DNA follows: TGTGCCAGCAGCTCGGGACAGGGGGCGCCTGGGGCCAACGTCCTGACTTTC. Its protein product is CASSSGQGAPGANVLTF.

The J gene is TRBJ2-3, the V gene TRBV2; D possibly corresponds to TRBD1 (5 bases). The CDR3 loop spans 16 amino acids. Between the trimmed V and J ends, which lost 5 bases and 0 bases, there was a span of 15 bases. Germline V CDR1 and CDR2: SNHLY, FYNNEI. CDR3 sequence (DNA): TGTGCCAGCAGTTTTTCCAGGGCGCCTAGCACAGATACGCAGTATTTT. The encoded protein is CASSFSRAPSTDTQYF.

Only a few counts were recorded for this clone. This chain uses TRBV6-6 with TRBJ1-3; D is unresolved. Germline values: CDR1 MNHNY, CDR2 SVGAGI (reference sequence). The CDR3 is 14 amino acids. V lost 0 bases and J 10 bases, leaving 13 bases between the germline ends. CDR3 DNA sequence: TGTGCCAGCAGTTACTCGATGACGCTCCCAACCATATATTTT. Translating it yields CASSYSMTLPTIYF.

V and J are TRBV7-6 and TRBJ2-1; TRBD2 is a possible D gene (6 bases). CDR3 length: 18 residues. With 0 bases removed from V and 0 bases from J, the gap between germline ends came to 15 bases. Per germline, CDR1 SGHVS and CDR2 FNYEAQ. CDR3 residues: CASSLAPPRGYSYNEQFF. The CDR3, as DNA: TGTGCCAGCAGCTTAGCGCCCCCCCGGGGGTACTCCTACAATGAGCAGTTCTTC.

V and J are TRBV7-2 and TRBJ1-6, with TRBD1 identical over 9 bases. Germline-derived CDR1 and CDR2 are SGHTA and FQGNSA. This CDR3 contains 14 residues. With 4 bases clipped from V and 11 bases from J, the junction kept 6 bases outside the gene matches. In DNA form, the CDR3 reads TGTGCCAGCAGCTCGGGACAGGGTATTACACCCCTCCACTTT. It specifies CASSSGQGITPLHF.

This clone was seen only once. The chain uses TRBV18 and TRBJ2-7, with D tentatively TRBD1 (6 bases). CDR1 and CDR2 (germline): KGHSH, LQKENI. The germline V and J ends were trimmed by 3 bases and 2 bases, with 11 bases remaining between them. This CDR3 has 14 residues. CDR3 region: CASSPNRDPYEQYF. The CDR3 region has the DNA TGTGCCAGCTCACCCAACAGGGACCCCTACGAGCAGTACTTC.

The rearrangement uses TRBV6-5 and TRBJ2-1; maybe TRBD1 (5 bases). Trimming removed 0 bases at V and 15 bases at J, with 18 bases between. The CDR3 runs 14 residues. Germline V gene sequence: CDR1 MNHEY, CDR2 SVGAGI. CDR3 amino acids: CASSYSVHTSRAFF. The CDR3 DNA follows: TGTGCCAGCAGTTACTCCGTTCACACCTCCAGGGCGTTCTTC.

This clone occurred once. The CDR3 DNA follows: TGTGCCACCAGTGGGAGCCGGGCTCCTAACTATGGCTACACCTTC. Its protein product is CATSGSRAPNYGYTF. The chain uses TRBV24-1 and TRBJ1-2; D is unresolved. From germline, CDR1 is KGHDR and CDR2 SFDVKD. V was shortened by 5 bases and J by 0 bases, with 12 bases between the two germline ends. This CDR3 contains 15 residues.

This chain uses TRBV7-8 with TRBJ2-1; TRBD2 matches at 9 bases. Germline V CDR1 and CDR2: SGHVS, FQNEAQ. The trim removed 6 bases at V and 9 bases at J, leaving 6 bases unmatched. The CDR3 covers 13 residues. The chain's CDR3 is CASRAGGPLEQFF. Here the CDR3 DNA reads TGTGCCAGCAGGGCGGGGGGGCCCCTTGAGCAGTTCTTC.

The chain is built from TRBV7-8 and TRBJ2-1, with TRBD1 matching 8 bases. J was trimmed by 4 bases and V by 5 bases; bases with no gene match: 4. Germline lookup yields CDR1 SGHVS and CDR2 FQNEAQ. There are 14 residues in the CDR3. Here the CDR3 reads CASSAGTGYNEQFF. The DNA of the CDR3 is TGTGCCAGCAGCGCCGGGACAGGTTACAATGAGCAGTTCTTC.

This chain joins TRBV19 and TRBJ1-2; 9 bases are a match to TRBD1. V lost 6 bases to trimming and J lost 8 bases; unmatched junction nucleotides: 10. The CDR3 is made up of 14 amino acids. CDR1 LNHDA and CDR2 SQIVND come from the germline V gene (reference sequence). CDR3 sequence: CASRRGTGKIGYTF. For the CDR3, the DNA is TGTGCCAGTAGGAGGGGGACAGGGAAAATCGGCTACACCTTC.

The chain joins TRBV2 to TRBJ1-6; D call uncertain. CDR1 and CDR2 (germline): SNHLY, FYNNEI. This CDR3 is 13 amino acids long. The V gene lost 3 bases and the J gene lost 5 bases, with 5 bases spanning the gap. The CDR3 protein is CASSEVDNSPLHF. The DNA for the CDR3 is TGTGCCAGCAGTGAGGTTGATAATTCACCCCTCCACTTT.

This sequence joins TRBV7-8 and TRBJ2-2; 7 bases are shared with TRBD2. CDR1 is SGHVS, CDR2 FQNEAQ, per germline. CDR3 size: 16 residues. V dropped 2 bases and J dropped 0; count of bases not matched to a gene: 3. CDR3 nucleotide sequence: TGTGCCAGCAGCTTACTAGCGGCCGCGAACACCGGGGAGCTGTTTTTT. Its translation: CASSLLAAANTGELFF.

The rearrangement uses TRBV7-2 and TRBJ2-3; D unresolved. V lost 2 bases and J lost 4, with 13 bases in between. Per germline, CDR1 SGHTA and CDR2 FQGNSA. CDR3 length: 15 amino acids. CDR3 coding DNA: TGTGCCAGCAGCTTAAGCGTCGGCGCGGCAGATACGCAGTATTTT. Protein product: CASSLSVGAADTQYF.

The chain is built from TRBV5-1 and TRBJ1-2, with TRBD1 as a possible D gene (6 bases). The CDR3 sequence is 14 residues long. V shed 6 bases and J shed 8 bases, with 20 bases lying between them. Germline assignment: CDR1 SGHRS and CDR2 YFSETQ. The CDR3 protein is CASTQASGESGYTF. The DNA of the CDR3 is TGCGCCAGCACCCAAGCTTCAGGGGAATCGGGCTACACCTTC.

J is TRBJ1-2 and V is TRBV5-1, with TRBD1 matching 7 bases. CDR3 length equals 13 residues. Trimming at V came to 4 bases and at J to 4 bases, leaving 4 bases not matched to a gene. Germline values: CDR1 SGHRS, CDR2 YFSETQ. The CDR3 loop reads CASSRGTAYGYTF. Here the CDR3 DNA reads TGCGCCAGCAGCCGCGGGACAGCCTATGGCTACACCTTC.